These 30 T cell receptor beta chains originate from one sample sequenced in a study of T and B cells in COVID-19 patients. TRB rearrangements were amplified by multiplex PCR with BIOMED2 TRB-A/B primers. TCRdb independently ran MiXCR on the multiplex PCR reads; one entry per CDR3 protein. The sample shows 13,000 or so distinct CDR3 sequences, 25% of them seen only once. Each TRB amplification used about 220-500 ng of genomic DNA from blood. Sequencing was done on a sample of blood. The receptors derive from a human donor who had recovered from COVID-19.

Relative to its sample, this clonotype is medium-sized. The chain recombines TRBV6-2 or TRBV6-3 with TRBJ2-6; D is uncertain. CDR1 and CDR2 (germline): MNHEY, SVGEGT. V lost 4 bases, J lost 4 bases, and 11 bases lay in between. The length of the CDR3 is 15 residues. CDR3 coding DNA: TGTGCCAGCAGTTCCGTGGCTGCGGGGGCCAACGTCCTGACTTTC. Its translation is CASSSVAAGANVLTF.

This clonotype has a handful of counts. This chain uses TRBV6-1 with TRBJ2-3, with D possibly matching TRBD1 (6 bases). CDR1 is MNHNS and CDR2 is SASEGT in the germline V gene. CDR3 length equals 14 residues. The V gene lost 7 bases and the J gene lost 4 bases, with 15 bases spanning the gap. CDR3 loop: CASNSRGGPDTQYF. CDR3 sequence (DNA): TGTGCCAGCAATTCGAGAGGGGGACCAGATACGCAGTATTTT.

For this clonotype: A read error is possible here, since a much larger clone lies one base away. V gene TRBV30 combines with J gene TRBJ2-7; 14 nucleotides match TRBD2. Germline assignment: CDR1 GTSNPN and CDR2 SVGIG (reference sequence). This CDR3 comprises 15 residues. This CDR3 is CAWSRLAGGPYEQHF. CDR3 coding DNA: TGTGCCTGGAGTAGACTAGCGGGAGGGCCATACGAGCAGCACTTC.

As regards this clonotype: A read error may explain this, as a much larger clone is one base away. The chain employs TRBV13 and TRBJ2-7; 10 nucleotides align to TRBD2. Trimming cost V 6 bases and J 4 bases; bases outside gene matches: 9. The CDR3 covers 15 residues. Germline V lookup: CDR1 PRHDT, CDR2 FYEKMQ (reference sequence). The CDR3 nucleotides are TGTGCCAGCAGACCAACTAGCGGGACGGGGTACGAGCAGTACTTC. As protein: CASRPTSGTGYEQYF.

This clonotype was detected a few times. This chain links TRBV5-4 with TRBJ1-2, with a tentative D call TRBD1 (5 bases). Trimming removed 5 bases at V and 2 bases at J, with 22 bases between. Germline V gene data show CDR1 as SGHNT and CDR2 as YYREEE (reference sequence). This CDR3 contains 17 residues. The CDR3 DNA follows: TGTGCCAGCAGTCTACCCGACGGAGGGACCCTCAACTATGGCTACACCTTC. Residues: CASSLPDGGTLNYGYTF.

This clonotype was recorded at least ten times. The chain has TRBV27 and TRBJ1-4, with D tentatively TRBD1 (6 bases). The V end lost 4 bases, the J end lost 0 bases, and 12 bases lay between the germline ends. Per germline, CDR1 MNHEY and CDR2 SMNVEV (reference sequence). The CDR3 spans 16 residues. The CDR3 bases are TGTGCCAGCAGTTATCCAGGGGAGGCAACTAATGAAAAACTGTTTTTT. The encoded protein is CASSYPGEATNEKLFF. Drawing the rest from reference TRBV27 and TRBJ1-4, the complete variable domain is EAQVTQNPRYLITVTGKKLTVTCSQNMNHEYMSWYRQDPGLGLRQIYYSMNVEVTDKGDVPEGYKVSRKEKRNFPLILESPSPNQTSLYFCASSYPGEATNEKLFFGSGTQLSVL.

V usage is TRBV2 and J usage is TRBJ1-6, with a weak D call TRBD1 (5 bases). Trimming shortened V by 6 bases and J by 8 bases, and 14 bases separated the two germline ends. CDR3 length equals 14 residues. Germline V gene sequence: CDR1 SNHLY, CDR2 FYNNEI. CDR3 loop: CASREGPGYSPLHF. The CDR3 nucleotides are TGTGCCAGCAGGGAGGGGCCTGGATATTCACCCCTCCACTTT. The full variable domain, in which reference TRBV2 and TRBJ1-6 provide the parts outside the CDR3, is EPEVTQTPSHQVTQMGQEVILRCVPISNHLYFYWYRQILGQKVEFLVSFYNNEISEKSEIFDDQFSVERPDGSNFTLKIRSTKLEDSAMYFCASREGPGYSPLHFGNGTRLTVT.

This clonotype has at least ten counts. The chain employs TRBV6-1 and TRBJ1-5; D uncertain. The V gene's germline CDR1 is MNHNS and CDR2 SASEGT. Between the trimmed V and J ends, which lost 8 bases and 0 bases, there was a span of 11 bases. This CDR3 comprises 14 residues. The CDR3 nucleotides are TGTGCCAGCGAAGGCCCAAATAGCAATCAGCCCCAGCATTTT. This codes for CASEGPNSNQPQHF.

The V gene is TRBV7-9, the J gene TRBJ2-3; the D gene is possibly TRBD2 (6 bases). The CDR3 contains 13 residues. Germline values: CDR1 SEHNR, CDR2 FQNEAQ (reference sequence). Trimming removed 8 bases at V and 1 base at J, with 10 bases between. The CDR3 protein is CASGASGTDTQYF. The CDR3 DNA sequence: TGTGCCAGCGGGGCTAGCGGCACAGATACGCAGTATTTT.

This clonotype ranks as medium-sized (0.01 to 0.1%). The rearrangement joins TRBV18 to TRBJ2-5, with 10 nucleotides matching TRBD2. Germline CDR1 KGHSH, CDR2 LQKENI. J gave up 6 bases and V 1 base, and 5 bases lay outside the gene matches. This CDR3 comprises 15 residues. Here the CDR3 DNA reads TGTGCCAGCTCACCACAGCGGGGGGGCCGTAAGACCCAGTACTTC. Translating it yields CASSPQRGGRKTQYF.

The V gene is TRBV12-3 or TRBV12-4, the J gene TRBJ2-1; D is unresolved. This CDR3 has 12 residues. V dropped 5 bases and J dropped 10 bases, with 12 bases sitting between them. CDR3 sequence: CASSEPQWEQFF. The CDR3 DNA is TGTGCCAGCAGTGAACCACAATGGGAGCAGTTCTTC.

The chain joins TRBV7-9 to TRBJ1-3; possibly TRBD1 for D (6 bases). V lost 5 bases and J lost 0, with 14 bases in between. The germline gives CDR1 SEHNR, CDR2 FQNEAQ (reference sequence). This CDR3 comprises 16 residues. The CDR3: CASSPRTVASGNTIYF. The CDR3 DNA reads TGTGCCAGCAGCCCGAGGACAGTGGCCTCTGGAAACACCATATATTTT.

The V and J genes are TRBV15 and TRBJ1-1; D is unresolved. The CDR3 extends over 15 amino acids. From germline, CDR1 is LNHNV and CDR2 YYDKDF (reference sequence). V lost 1 base and J lost 4, with 13 bases in between. The CDR3 reads CATSRANAVGTEAFF. The CDR3 nucleotides are TGTGCCACCAGCAGAGCCAATGCCGTGGGCACTGAAGCTTTCTTT. The complete variable domain, with remaining parts taken from reference TRBV15 and TRBJ1-1, reads DAMVIQNPRYQVTQFGKPVTLSCSQTLNHNVMYWYQQKSSQAPKLLFHYYDKDFNNEADTPDNFQSRRPNTSFCFLDIRSPGLGDTAMYLCATSRANAVGTEAFFGQGTRLTVV.

The chain links TRBV20-1 to TRBJ1-4; TRBD1 matches at 7 bases. The length of the CDR3 is 14 residues. V lost 3 bases and J lost 12; bases outside the gene matches: 13. CDR1 and CDR2 from the germline V gene are DFQATT and SNEGSKA (reference sequence). This CDR3 is CSARTTGDWGELFF. Written as DNA, the CDR3 is TGCAGTGCTAGGACTACAGGGGACTGGGGCGAACTGTTTTTT.

The chain couples TRBV19 to TRBJ2-1, with 9 bases lining up with TRBD2. J gave up 5 bases and V 6 bases, and 5 bases lay outside the gene matches. This CDR3 region has 14 residues. CDR1 LNHDA and CDR2 SQIVND come from the germline V gene (reference sequence). CDR3 loop: CASSRGLADNEQFF. CDR3 coding DNA: TGTGCCAGTAGCCGGGGACTAGCTGACAATGAGCAGTTCTTC.

The CDR3 sequence is CASSLGPGQGSPLHF. The CDR3 coding sequence is TGTGCCAGCAGCTTAGGCCCGGGACAGGGTTCACCCCTCCACTTT. The chain recombines TRBV7-6 with TRBJ1-6; 9 bases line up with TRBD1. This CDR3 region has 15 residues. CDR1 and CDR2 (germline): SGHVS, FNYEAQ. The V and J ends lost 1 base and 9 bases, in that order; junction bases with no gene match: 4.

This chain joins TRBV5-1 and TRBJ2-1; D not resolved. CDR3 length equals 16 residues. Trimming stripped 4 bases from V and 4 bases from J, with 18 bases between. Germline V gene lookup returns CDR1 SGHRS and CDR2 YFSETQ. The CDR3 loop is CASSPQSTVGYNEQFF. Here the CDR3 DNA reads TGCGCCAGCAGCCCTCAGAGCACGGTGGGATACAATGAGCAGTTCTTC.

This clonotype is labeled medium-sized (0.01 to 0.1%). The chain combines TRBV5-4 with TRBJ2-7, with 8 positions matching TRBD1. Germline CDR1 and CDR2: SGHNT and YYREEE (reference sequence). The J segment lost 2 bases and the V segment lost 3 bases, leaving 7 bases of the junction unmatched. The CDR3 sequence is 15 residues long. This CDR3 is CASSSTDRGPYEQYF. CDR3 bases: TGTGCCAGCAGCTCCACCGACAGGGGTCCCTACGAGCAGTACTTC.

This clonotype is medium-sized by share. In DNA form, the CDR3 reads TGTGCCAGCAGCCAAGGGGCCACCTACACAGATACGCAGTATTTT. Protein: CASSQGATYTDTQYF. The chain combines TRBV5-4 with TRBJ2-3, with D perhaps TRBD1 (5 bases). V lost 4 bases to trimming and J lost 2 bases, with 14 bases between them. The CDR3 runs to 15 residues. CDR1 and CDR2 (germline): SGHNT, YYREEE (reference sequence).

In this sample, this clonotype is medium-sized. This sequence joins TRBV6-5 and TRBJ2-5; D is possibly TRBD2 (6 bases). The CDR3 spans 15 residues. CDR1 MNHEY and CDR2 SVGAGI come from the germline V gene. The V gene lost 6 bases and the J gene lost 5 bases, with 19 bases spanning the gap. CDR3 protein: CASRRDATAGETQYF. In DNA form, the CDR3 reads TGTGCCAGCAGACGAGACGCGACAGCGGGCGAGACCCAGTACTTC.

V is TRBV7-9 and J is TRBJ2-1; D gene ambiguous. CDR3 size: 15 residues. From germline, CDR1 is SEHNR and CDR2 FQNEAQ (reference sequence). V was pared by 6 bases and J by 7 bases, with 19 bases between. CDR3 bases: TGTGCCAGCAGACATTCCATCCCAGCAATAAATGAGCAGTTCTTC. It is translated as CASRHSIPAINEQFF.

By sample share, this clonotype is medium-sized (0.01 to 0.1%). This chain uses TRBV6-4 with TRBJ2-1, with 9 bases fitting TRBD1. V lost 0 bases, J lost 6 bases, and 6 bases stayed unmatched. The germline V gene has CDR1 MRHNA and CDR2 SNTAGT. This CDR3 spans 16 amino acids. CDR3 sequence reads: CASSDSGTGHVNEQFF. As DNA, the CDR3 is TGTGCCAGCAGTGACTCGGGGACAGGGCACGTCAATGAGCAGTTCTTC.

Note on this clonotype: This sequence may be a read error, since a much larger clone differs from it by one base. The chain couples TRBV5-4 to TRBJ2-1; D not certain. CDR1 is SGHNT and CDR2 is YYREEE in the germline V gene (reference sequence). This CDR3 contains 15 residues. The CDR3 loop is CARSFRTSSYNEQFF. The CDR3 nucleotides are TGTGCCAGAAGCTTCAGGACCAGTAGCTACAATGAGCAGTTCTTC.

By share of the sample, this clonotype is medium-sized. The V call is TRBV5-6, the J call TRBJ2-3; TRBD1 matches 8 bases. Trimming took 4 bases from V and 4 from J; bases not matched to a gene: 8. This CDR3 spans 15 amino acids. CDR1 is SGHDT, CDR2 YYEEEE, per germline. CDR3 residues: CASSKRQGMADTQYF. In nucleotides, the CDR3 is TGTGCCAGCAGCAAAAGACAGGGGATGGCAGATACGCAGTATTTT.

For this clonotype: An end of the junction does not agree with germline; a read error may underlie this. This rearrangement joins TRBV11-1 to TRBJ2-3; 8 bases agree with TRBD1. Germline V gives CDR1 SGHAT, CDR2 FQDESV (reference sequence). The CDR3 sequence is 16 residues long. CDR3 region: CASSLELVGQDLAQDF. For the CDR3, the DNA is TGTGCCAGCAGCTTAGAATTGGTGGGACAGGACCTGGCCCAGGATTTT.

In the case of this clonotype: This may arise from a read error, as a much more abundant clone is one base away. The chain couples TRBV12-3 or TRBV12-4 to TRBJ2-1; D ambiguous. Between the trimmed V and J ends, which lost 3 bases and 15 bases, there was a span of 15 bases. The CDR3 sequence is 12 residues long. This CDR3 is CASSFRSPPLFF. CDR3 in DNA: TGTGCCAGCAGTTTCCGGTCGCCCCCCCTGTTCTTC.

V is TRBV20-1 and J is TRBJ2-1; 8 bases are a match to TRBD2. V lost 0 bases, J lost 4 bases, and 5 bases stayed unmatched. Germline V CDR1 and CDR2: DFQATT, SNEGSKA (reference sequence). The CDR3 is 15 residues long. This CDR3 is CSARERAGAYNEQFF. The CDR3 DNA is TGCAGTGCTAGAGAGAGAGCGGGAGCTTACAATGAGCAGTTCTTC.

This clonotype occurred a few times. This chain joins TRBV27 and TRBJ1-5; D is undetermined. The germline V and J ends were trimmed by 2 bases and 0 bases, with 14 bases remaining between them. Looked up from germline, CDR1 is MNHEY and CDR2 is SMNVEV (reference sequence). The CDR3 has 17 residues. The CDR3 loop reads CASSLVAEGYSNQPQHF. Written as DNA, the CDR3 is TGTGCCAGCAGTTTAGTCGCGGAAGGATATAGCAATCAGCCCCAGCATTTT.

This clonotype came up a few times. The gene calls are TRBV6-6 and TRBJ1-5; possibly TRBD1 for D (6 bases). The CDR3 runs to 13 residues. The germline V gene encodes CDR1 MNHNY and CDR2 SVGAGI (reference sequence). The V gene lost 4 bases and the J gene lost 7 bases, with 11 bases spanning the gap. The CDR3 spells CASSFERGQPQHF. The CDR3 nucleotides read TGTGCCAGCAGTTTTGAGAGGGGGCAGCCCCAGCATTTT.

In its sample, this clonotype is medium-sized (0.01 to 0.1%). CDR3 sequence: CATSTDRGLDEQFF. CDR3 nucleotides: TGTGCCACCAGCACAGACAGGGGGCTGGATGAGCAGTTCTTC. The chain has TRBV15 and TRBJ2-1; 10 positions match TRBD1. Germline V gives CDR1 LNHNV, CDR2 YYDKDF (reference sequence). CDR3 length: 14 amino acids. The ends lost 4 bases at V and 8 bases at J; junction bases unmatched: 5.